Presented here are 15 T cell receptor beta chains from one specimen sequenced in a study of CD8 T cells in Susac syndrome. With random hexamers, reverse transcription was performed on roughly 0.5 to 1 ug of RNA. TCRdb redid the calling of the immunoSEQ multiplex PCR reads with MiXCR, one entry per CDR3 protein. The sample lists about 190,000 distinct CDR3 sequences; more than 85% were seen once. Sequencing was done on a sample of CD8+ T cells from PBMCs. These receptors were taken from a human donor with Susac syndrome.

The chain carries TRBV25-1 and TRBJ2-2, with no clear D. The germline V gene has CDR1 MGHDK and CDR2 SYGVNS. CDR3 size: 14 residues. Between the trimmed V and J ends, which lost 4 bases and 3 bases, there was a span of 9 bases. The CDR3 sequence: CASSASLDTGELFF. DNA of the CDR3: TGTGCCAGCAGTGCCTCCCTAGACACCGGGGAGCTGTTTTTT.

V gene TRBV2 combines with J gene TRBJ2-3; 10 nucleotides align to TRBD2. The CDR3 runs 14 residues. J was trimmed by 6 bases and V by 7 bases; bases with no gene match: 7. Germline CDR1 reads SNHLY; CDR2 reads FYNNEI. This chain's CDR3 is CASTPAGGQDTQYF. As DNA, the CDR3 is TGTGCCAGCACCCCAGCGGGGGGGCAGGATACGCAGTATTTT.

The V gene is TRBV20-1, the J gene TRBJ2-1; TRBD2 might be the D (6 bases). Per the germline V gene, CDR1 is DFQATT and CDR2 is SNEGSKA (reference sequence). Trimming shortened V by 1 base and J by 6 bases, and 10 bases separated the two germline ends. The CDR3 extends over 13 amino acids. In DNA form, the CDR3 reads TGCAGTGCTAGAGTGCAGGGAGGCAATGAGCAGTTCTTC. Protein: CSARVQGGNEQFF.

The chain links TRBV29-1 to TRBJ1-2; 8 nucleotides line up with TRBD1. V lost 3 bases to trimming and J lost 3 bases; unmatched junction nucleotides: 9. Germline CDR1 is SQVTM and CDR2 is ANQGSEA. CDR3 length equals 15 residues. The CDR3 DNA reads as TGCAGCGTTGACTCGGGGCAGGGGGCTTACTATGGCTACACCTTC. It translates to CSVDSGQGAYYGYTF.

The chain carries TRBV4-1 and TRBJ1-2, with D perhaps TRBD1 (5 bases). The CDR3 length is 20 residues. The germline gives CDR1 MGHRA, CDR2 YSYEKL. The ends were cut back, 0 bases at V and 4 bases at J, with 27 bases in the middle. In DNA, the CDR3 is TGCGCCAGCAGCCAAGAACAGGTATTGGCTTCAGGATCAAATCGCTATGGCTACACCTTC. This codes for CASSQEQVLASGSNRYGYTF.

The chain recombines TRBV5-6 with TRBJ2-7; the D gene is possibly TRBD2 (6 bases). The CDR3 totals 15 residues. In germline, CDR1 is SGHDT, CDR2 YYEEEE. Trimming shortened V by 0 bases and J by 4 bases, and 14 bases separated the two germline ends. The CDR3 DNA is TGTGCCAGCAGCTTGGTTTGGCGGGGACCGTACGAGCAGTACTTC. Its translation is CASSLVWRGPYEQYF.

This chain connects TRBV27 to TRBJ2-1, with D unclear. Germline V gene sequence: CDR1 MNHEY, CDR2 SMNVEV (reference sequence). The CDR3 covers 17 residues. The V end was cut by 0 bases, the J end by 0 bases, with 12 bases between. CDR3 nucleotide sequence: TGTGCCAGCAGTTTATCCGCCGGCGGACCCTCCTACAATGAGCAGTTCTTC. Translation: CASSLSAGGPSYNEQFF.

This chain uses TRBV5-6 with TRBJ2-6; D could derive from TRBD1 or TRBD2 (6 bases each). There are 19 residues in the CDR3. Germline V gene data show CDR1 as SGHDT and CDR2 as YYEEEE. V lost 2 bases and J lost 1, with 19 bases in between. CDR3 protein: CASSFGGGTYPSGANVLTF. CDR3 bases: TGTGCCAGCAGCTTTGGGGGCGGGACCTACCCTTCTGGGGCCAACGTCCTGACTTTC.

This chain connects TRBV20-1 to TRBJ1-1; D is undetermined. This CDR3 has 12 residues. The germline CDR1 and CDR2 sequences are DFQATT and SNEGSKA (reference sequence). Trimming stripped 5 bases from V and 0 bases from J, with 7 bases between. CDR3 bases: TGCAGTGCTTTCACCTTGAACACTGAAGCTTTCTTT. Translation: CSAFTLNTEAFF.

The chain uses TRBV9 and TRBJ2-1; weak D call: TRBD1 (5 bases). Germline lookup yields CDR1 SGDLS and CDR2 YYNGEE. This CDR3 is 12 amino acids long. V was pared by 3 bases and J by 7 bases, with 8 bases between. Here the CDR3 DNA reads TGTGCCAGCAGCGAGACAGAAAATGAGCAGTTCTTC. This sequence encodes CASSETENEQFF.

The chain has TRBV20-1 and TRBJ2-1; the match to TRBD2 covers 12 bases. Per germline, CDR1 DFQATT and CDR2 SNEGSKA (reference sequence). CDR3 length: 14 residues. V lost 5 bases, J lost 6 bases, and 5 bases stayed unmatched. CDR3 coding DNA: TGCAGTGCTCAGACTAGCGGGAGAAGCAATGAGCAGTTCTTC. Translated: CSAQTSGRSNEQFF.

V usage is TRBV15 and J usage is TRBJ1-6, with D possibly matching TRBD1 (5 bases). V lost 3 bases to trimming and J lost 7 bases, with 13 bases between them. The CDR3 length is 15 residues. Germline V CDR1 and CDR2: LNHNV, YYDKDF (reference sequence). CDR3 sequence: CATSSVDSVNSPLHF. The CDR3 DNA reads TGTGCCACCAGCAGTGTAGACAGCGTGAATTCACCCCTCCACTTT.

Here the CDR3 DNA reads TGCAGCGGCTTCTCCGGGGAGCTGTTTTTT. It translates to CSGFSGELFF. V usage is TRBV29-1 and J usage is TRBJ2-2; D is unclear. Germline V lookup: CDR1 SQVTM, CDR2 ANQGSEA. CDR3 size: 10 residues. Trimming left V 7 bases short and J 6 bases short, with 6 bases between.

This chain links TRBV20-1 with TRBJ2-1; 13 bases are shared with TRBD2. CDR3 length equals 17 residues. Germline V CDR1 and CDR2: DFQATT, SNEGSKA (reference sequence). The V and J ends lost 0 bases and 6 bases, in that order; junction bases with no gene match: 8. CDR3 sequence reads: CSARDETTSGRSNEQFF. CDR3 nucleotides: TGCAGTGCTAGAGATGAGACGACTAGCGGGAGGAGCAATGAGCAGTTCTTC.

This chain links TRBV4-2 with TRBJ1-1; 8 bases are shared with TRBD1. The CDR3 runs 15 residues. Germline CDR1 LGHNA, CDR2 YNFKEQ. V was pared by 4 bases and J by 11 bases, with 15 bases of the junction left unmatched. The CDR3 loop is CASSLTPGQESLAFF. CDR3 coding DNA: TGTGCCAGCAGCCTTACCCCGGGACAGGAGTCTCTGGCTTTCTTT.